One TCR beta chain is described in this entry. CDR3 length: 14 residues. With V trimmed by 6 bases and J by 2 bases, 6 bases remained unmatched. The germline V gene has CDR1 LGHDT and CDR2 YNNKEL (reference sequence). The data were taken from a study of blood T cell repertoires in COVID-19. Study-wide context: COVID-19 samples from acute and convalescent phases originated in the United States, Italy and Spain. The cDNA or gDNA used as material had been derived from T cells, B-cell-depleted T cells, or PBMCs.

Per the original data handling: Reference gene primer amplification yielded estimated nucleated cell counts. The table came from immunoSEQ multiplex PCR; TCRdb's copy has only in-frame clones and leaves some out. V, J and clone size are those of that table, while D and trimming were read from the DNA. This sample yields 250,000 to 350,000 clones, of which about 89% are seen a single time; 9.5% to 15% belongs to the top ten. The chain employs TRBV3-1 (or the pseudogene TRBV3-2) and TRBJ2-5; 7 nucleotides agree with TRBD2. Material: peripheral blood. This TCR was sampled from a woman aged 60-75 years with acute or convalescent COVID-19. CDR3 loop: CASSLQRDQETQYF. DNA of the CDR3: TGTGCCAGCAGTCTTCAGCGGGATCAAGAGACCCAGTACTTC.